Below are 22 T cell receptor beta chains sequenced from a single sample in a study of beta chain features in type 1 diabetes (dated 2018 in TCRdb). The method was the immunoSEQ multiplex PCR assay. All of the isolated RNA was reverse transcribed with the High Capacity cDNA Reverse Transcription Kit, so expressed TCRB transcripts were sequenced. The immuneACCESS repertoire file appears here via TCRdb, limited to in-frame rearrangements. These files lack a portion of the clones; in checked studies, under half of the deficit traces to unresolved V genes, and the cause of the others is not known. The sample has some 63,000 clones on record, 59% of them singletons. The ten most abundant clones make up 2.2% of the sample. The sequenced material came from Tregs from blood. According to the study, the label for this sample's cell subset or site signals: regulatory CD4+ T cells. The receptors stem from a woman between 18 and 29 years old in good health.

The V gene is TRBV5-1, the J gene TRBJ2-2; TRBD1 is a possible D gene (6 bases). Looked up from germline, CDR1 is SGHRS and CDR2 is YFSETQ. Trimming stripped 6 bases from V and 0 bases from J, with 12 bases between. This CDR3 has 15 residues. The CDR3 loop reads CASNRYRANTGELFF. The DNA of the CDR3 is TGCGCCAGCAATAGGTACAGGGCGAACACCGGGGAGCTGTTTTTT.

Only a few counts were recorded for this clone. The chain is built from TRBV10-3 and TRBJ2-1; a possible D gene is TRBD1 (6 bases). V was cut by 6 bases and J by 4 bases, with 19 bases left in between. The CDR3 is 16 residues long. Per the germline V gene, CDR1 is ENHRY and CDR2 is SYGVKD. The CDR3 nucleotides read TGTGCCATCAGACACGCCACCGGGACACGTTACAATGAGCAGTTCTTC. It yields the protein CAIRHATGTRYNEQFF.

This clone was seen only a few times. The chain employs TRBV18 and TRBJ1-1, with a tentative D call TRBD1 (5 bases). The CDR3 spans 13 residues. Germline assignment: CDR1 KGHSH and CDR2 LQKENI. The V and J ends lost 4 bases and 3 bases respectively, with 9 bases between them. The CDR3 spells CASSRRGDTEAFF. The CDR3 bases are TGTGCCAGCTCACGCCGGGGGGACACTGAAGCTTTCTTT.

The V gene is TRBV18, the J gene TRBJ2-3; TRBD1 matches 7 bases. In germline, CDR1 is KGHSH, CDR2 LQKENI. This CDR3 has 14 amino acids. V shed 1 base and J 3 bases; nucleotides not matched to a gene: 1. The CDR3 DNA sequence: TGTGCCAGCTCACCACTACAGGGGACAGATACGCAGTATTTT. Its translation: CASSPLQGTDTQYF.

The sample holds a few counts of this clone. This rearrangement joins TRBV19 to TRBJ2-6; D gene unclear. With 5 bases removed from V and 0 bases from J, the gap between germline ends came to 11 bases. Germline CDR1 and CDR2: LNHDA and SQIVND (reference sequence). The CDR3 spans 16 residues. CDR3 in DNA: TGTGCCAGTAGTTTCCCACCTAGCTCTGGGGCCAACGTCCTGACTTTC. Translation: CASSFPPSSGANVLTF.

This clone was detected a few times. The chain combines TRBV10-3 with TRBJ2-1, with TRBD2 matching 12 bases. After removal of 4 bases from V and 5 bases from J, the junction contained 6 bases not matched to a gene. Germline CDR1 is ENHRY and CDR2 is SYGVKD. This CDR3 has 16 amino acids. The CDR3 bases are TGTGCCATCAGTGCACTAGCGGGGGGAGTACACAATGAGCAGTTCTTC. Its protein is CAISALAGGVHNEQFF.

This clone occurred once. The chain carries TRBV5-1 and TRBJ2-1; tentatively, D is TRBD2 (5 bases). Germline CDR1 SGHRS, CDR2 YFSETQ. V was shortened by 1 base and J by 5 bases, with 10 bases between the two germline ends. CDR3 length: 14 amino acids. The CDR3 coding sequence is TGCGCCAGCAGCTTGTGGCCGCGGGACAATGAGCAGTTCTTC. Amino acids: CASSLWPRDNEQFF.

V is TRBV6-5 and J is TRBJ2-1; maybe TRBD1 (5 bases). The CDR3 is made up of 15 amino acids. Deletions cut 2 bases from V and 2 bases from J, with 10 bases between. Per the germline V gene, CDR1 is MNHEY and CDR2 is SVGAGI. CDR3 amino acids: CASSYDRGAYNEQFF. In nucleotides, the CDR3 is TGTGCCAGCAGTTACGATAGGGGCGCCTACAATGAGCAGTTCTTC.

This clone came up a few times. The chain carries TRBV5-1 and TRBJ1-6; TRBD1 aligns across 8 bases. Germline lookup yields CDR1 SGHRS and CDR2 YFSETQ. There are 14 residues in the CDR3. The J segment lost 7 bases and the V segment lost 3 bases, leaving 3 bases of the junction unmatched. CDR3 in amino acids: CASSSRQGNSPLHF. CDR3 DNA: TGCGCCAGCAGCTCGAGACAGGGGAATTCACCCCTCCACTTT.

There are a few counts of this clone. The chain is built from TRBV7-2 and TRBJ1-2, with D tentatively TRBD1 (5 bases). V was cut by 6 bases and J by 2 bases, with 10 bases left in between. Germline V gives CDR1 SGHTA, CDR2 FQGNSA. This CDR3 has 13 residues. This chain's CDR3 is CASRPGLNYGYTF. In DNA, the CDR3 is TGTGCCAGCAGGCCAGGGTTAAACTATGGCTACACCTTC. The full variable domain, with the rest looked up from reference TRBV7-2 and TRBJ1-2, is GAGVSQSPSNKVTEKGKDVELRCDPISGHTALYWYRQSLGQGLEFLIYFQGNSAPDKSGLPSDRFSAERTGGSVSTLTIQRTQQEDSAVYLCASRPGLNYGYTFGSGTRLTVV.

J is TRBJ2-1 and V is TRBV4-1, with D possibly being TRBD1 (6 bases). The V end was cut by 1 base, the J end by 4 bases, with 14 bases between. The V gene's germline CDR1 is MGHRA and CDR2 YSYEKL. This CDR3 comprises 16 residues. This CDR3 reads CASSQATDRPYNEQFF. CDR3 nucleotide sequence: TGCGCCAGCAGCCAAGCCACAGACAGGCCTTACAATGAGCAGTTCTTC.

This clone was seen a few times. V and J are TRBV5-1 and TRBJ2-1; 13 bases match TRBD2. Germline CDR1 is SGHRS and CDR2 is YFSETQ. V lost 4 bases to trimming and J lost 1 base; unmatched junction nucleotides: 5. The CDR3 has 17 residues. The CDR3 is CASSVRTSGSSYNEQFF. The CDR3, as DNA: TGCGCCAGCAGCGTTCGGACTAGCGGGAGTTCCTACAATGAGCAGTTCTTC.

The chain joins TRBV19 to TRBJ1-2; D not certain. Germline V CDR1 and CDR2: LNHDA, SQIVND (reference sequence). The CDR3 length is 15 residues. V lost 3 bases, J lost 4 bases, and 15 bases lay in between. CDR3 region: CASSIRGNRVYGYTF. The CDR3 nucleotides read TGTGCCAGTAGTATTAGAGGAAATAGAGTCTATGGCTACACCTTC.

V is TRBV30 and J is TRBJ2-4, with 7 positions matching TRBD1. V trimming: 3 bases; J trimming: 14 bases; junction bases outside the gene matches: 7. The CDR3 is 11 amino acids. Germline CDR1 is GTSNPN and CDR2 is SVGIG (reference sequence). CDR3 sequence: CAWSLDRVKYF. CDR3 sequence (DNA): TGTGCCTGGAGCCTCGACAGGGTAAAGTACTTC. Looking up the rest from reference TRBV30 and TRBJ2-4 gives the full variable domain: SQTIHQWPATLVQPVGSPLSLECTVEGTSNPNLYWYRQAAGRGLQLLFYSVGIGQISSEVPQNLSASRPQDRQFILSSKKLLLSDSGFYLCAWSLDRVKYFGAGTRLSVL.

In its sample, this clone was seen a few times. J is TRBJ2-3 and V is TRBV7-2; TRBD2 is a possible D gene (5 bases). Germline V gene lookup returns CDR1 SGHTA and CDR2 FQGNSA. The CDR3 runs to 16 residues. Trimming shortened V by 4 bases and J by 4 bases, and 18 bases separated the two germline ends. CDR3 nucleotide sequence: TGTGCCAGCAGCTCCGGGCCGGGGTATGGGGCAGATACGCAGTATTTT. Protein: CASSSGPGYGADTQYF.

This clone has just one count. The rearrangement links TRBV6-1 to TRBJ1-5, with no clear D. The CDR3 loop spans 12 amino acids. Germline CDR1 is MNHNS and CDR2 is SASEGT. Trimming took 8 bases from V and 7 from J, leaving 12 bases between them. The CDR3 region is CASGLGEQPQHF. The CDR3 DNA sequence: TGTGCCAGCGGACTAGGAGAACAGCCCCAGCATTTT.

This clone was counted a single time. The chain recombines TRBV6-6 with TRBJ2-3; 13 bases line up with TRBD2. The germline V gene encodes CDR1 MNHNY and CDR2 SVGAGI (reference sequence). V was pared by 2 bases and J by 3 bases, with 2 bases of the junction left unmatched. The CDR3 runs 16 residues. The CDR3, as DNA: TGTGCCAGCAGTTACGGACTAGCGGGGGAGACAGATACGCAGTATTTT. Protein sequence: CASSYGLAGETDTQYF.

The rearrangement links TRBV19 to TRBJ2-1, with TRBD1 identical over 12 bases. V lost 7 bases and J lost 8; bases outside the gene matches: 9. CDR1 LNHDA and CDR2 SQIVND come from the germline V gene (reference sequence). This CDR3 spans 15 amino acids. CDR3 nucleotide sequence: TGTGCCAGTAAAGCGGGACAGGGGGCCCCCTATGAGCAGTTCTTC. The encoded protein is CASKAGQGAPYEQFF.

The chain is built from TRBV19 and TRBJ2-3, with 7 bases aligning to TRBD1. Germline values: CDR1 LNHDA, CDR2 SQIVND (reference sequence). With V trimmed by 4 bases and J by 3 bases, 4 bases remained unmatched. The CDR3 length is 14 residues. The CDR3 DNA reads as TGTGCCAGTAGTAAGGGACAGAGAACAGATACGCAGTATTTT. It yields the protein CASSKGQRTDTQYF.

The genes are TRBV7-2 and TRBJ2-7; a possible D gene is TRBD2 (7 bases). The V gene's germline CDR1 is SGHTA and CDR2 FQGNSA. V was cut by 6 bases and J by 5 bases, with 17 bases left in between. CDR3 length: 14 amino acids. Written as DNA, the CDR3 is TGTGCCAGCAGGAGGGGGGGCTCCCCCGACGAGCAGTACTTC. Translated, it gives CASRRGGSPDEQYF.

The chain uses TRBV4-3 and TRBJ1-4; D is undetermined. The CDR3 spans 18 residues. V lost 0 bases, J lost 8 bases, and 22 bases lay in between. CDR1 is LGHNA, CDR2 YSLEER, per germline. The CDR3 bases are TGCGCCAGCAGCCAAGATCTAACTCACCCGACTAAGGGCGAAAAACTGTTTTTT. The encoded protein is CASSQDLTHPTKGEKLFF.

This clone was detected only a few times. The chain combines TRBV9 with TRBJ2-2; tentatively, D is TRBD1 (6 bases). The CDR3 is 15 amino acids. Germline CDR1 SGDLS, CDR2 YYNGEE. Trimming stripped 4 bases from V and 7 bases from J, with 17 bases between. The CDR3 DNA reads as TGTGCCAGCAGCCCTAGAACAGGGTCGGTCGGGGAGCTGTTTTTT. As protein: CASSPRTGSVGELFF. Using reference TRBV9 and TRBJ2-2 for the parts outside the CDR3, the full variable domain is DSGVTQTPKHLITATGQRVTLRCSPRSGDLSVYWYQQSLDQGLQFLIQYYNGEERAKGNILERFSAQQFPDLHSELNLSSLELGDSALYFCASSPRTGSVGELFFGEGSRLTVL.